This T cell receptor (beta chain) was documented in a study of cytomegalovirus exposure and HLA in healthy donors (dated by TCRdb to 2016 to 2017). Some background on the complete study: An earlier analysis of about 560 of the donors reported under 300 Gb of sequence data and 117 million unique TCR beta sequences obtained from about 170 million T cells. Typing coverage differed by locus: A, B, C, DRB1 and DQB1 were typed in roughly 620-630 donors, DQA1 in about 500, DPA1 in some 600, and DPB1 in around 490. High-throughput TCR immunosequencing, statistical association of individual TCRs with disease status, and machine learning were combined to predict cytomegalovirus infection status. Alongside the repertoire data, information on donor age, sex, ethnicity and CMV serostatus was compiled. On average, roughly 250,000 unique TCR beta nucleotide sequences were sequenced per donor among some 420 genotyped donors of the cohort, with 15% to 20% of those sequences being non-productive. Roughly 300 gigabases of sequencing data and 70 million to 100 million unique TCR sequences made up an early release that covered around 640 HLA-typed donors. The genetic ancestry cluster associated with self-reported Caucasian donors included 81% of the roughly 390 genotyped donors. Using immunosequencing, the study profiled T cell repertoires from 500 to 800 subjects and related those repertoires to cytomegalovirus serostatus. A later analysis re-analyzed previously published TCR beta repertoires from hundreds of donors and added high-resolution HLA genotyping to study TCR occurrence patterns. The study aimed to test whether cataloging public T cell receptors could reveal signatures of past pathogen exposure. Every repertoire in the discovery cohort had been generated on one and the same sequencing platform. Several DR-DQ haplotypes were treated as single units for association and clustering because of strong linkage in the cohort. Class I and class II HLA loci were covered by the typing at four-digit resolution. A later genetic analysis used genome-wide SNP genotypes for about three fifths of the roughly 700 donors, treating that subset as a discovery cohort. Along with the approximately 650-subject first cohort, a separate validation cohort of approximately 110 different subjects was used. In an earlier analysis of 550 to 700 of the donors, high-throughput TCR beta sequencing was used to judge whether each TCR beta V gene segment behaved as functional or pseudogenic. Rather than using new phenotypic data, the later analysis identified candidate immune exposures from TCR beta sequences and from how often those sequences occurred across donors. Here is what the overall study found, with its caveats: Across donors, most TCR sequences were observed very rarely, whereas some public TCRs were present in many individuals. According to a later analysis, parvovirus B19, influenza, CMV and Epstein-Barr virus appeared linked to several top co-occurrence clusters. In vitro tests confirmed that a few of the cytomegalovirus-associated TCR beta chains recognize cytomegalovirus antigens. In the study, 164 TCR beta chains were listed as associated with cytomegalovirus. Immune exposure information for the cohort was limited to CMV serostatus. Assigning TCR associations to individual alleles was difficult when HLA alleles, especially DR and DQ, strongly co-occurred. In a later analysis, the rate of TCR association differed among HLA loci, with DRB1 alleles having the most associated TCRs and HLA-C alleles having the fewest. The cohort was sequenced for TCR beta chains only, and without alpha or paired-chain data the features that could be detected were limited. A further reported finding was that TCR beta sequences accurately predicted the HLA-A and HLA-B alleles for most subjects in the first cohort. The authors suggested that the approach could potentially be generalized to other disease states and immunological phenotypes. The 87-base-pair reads could not distinguish some IMGT-functional V segments, including TRBV6-2 and TRBV6-3, so those segments were excluded. Most CMV-associated TCR beta chains appeared to be HLA-restricted in a later analysis, and the HLA associations seemed to be driven largely by CMV exposure. In a later genetic analysis, fewer N-insertions in productive TCRs were reported among donors in an Asian-associated ancestry cluster than the roughly 700-donor mean. In both the original and validation cohorts, the classifier was reported to diagnose cytomegalovirus status with high specificity and sensitivity. Linkage disequilibrium might explain the correlated functional status among segregating V segments, but an unknown experimental factor could not be excluded. Because HLA typing was missing for some donors at each locus, association tests included only the typed subset. In a later genetic analysis, a missense DCLRE1C variant was associated with V-gene and J-gene trimming of TCR beta chains, and the association was replicated in an independent cohort. Sequencing depth was assumed to be roughly uniform across donors in the presence/absence analyses, though that assumption may not hold. Because counts were too low, approximately 18 rarely observed V segments, including chromosome 9 orphons, were excluded from the earlier analysis of some 590 of the donors. In an earlier analysis of 500 to 650 of the donors, most TCR beta V segments appeared in productive rearrangements about 87% or about 30% of the time, broadly matching IMGT annotations. A cluster of highly shared sequence variants was judged likely to represent a technical artifact of the sequencing pipeline. In a later analysis, more than 15,000 TCR beta sequences were associated with specific HLA alleles at a false discovery rate of 0.05. A later analysis found that HLA-associated TCR beta chains were more clonally expanded and had lower generation probabilities than equally common non-associated chains.

The cohort comprised 710 or so healthy bone marrow donors. At the time of sampling, all cohort members were nominally healthy, though unrecorded immune exposures were likely present. The donor tested CMV seronegative, placing the donor among the 350 or so seronegative members of the cohort. Each donor provided a peripheral blood sample, and peripheral blood mononuclear cells were used for TCR beta sequencing. The Qiagen DNeasy Blood Extraction Kit was used to extract genomic DNA from the blood cell samples. To prepare the library, the immunoSEQ multiplex PCR assay was applied. For the multiplex PCR, a mixture combining 60 forward primers for TCR Vbeta segments and 13 reverse primers for TCR Jbeta segments was used. The CDR3 region of rearranged TCR beta genes was amplified from genomic DNA with a multiplex PCR assay. The amplified TCR beta libraries were sequenced on the Illumina HiSeq System as 87-base-pair reads. From the authors' description of their analysis: A later analysis tallied roughly 78 million unique TCR beta chains across the approximately 670 repertoires, and about 12 million of those chains were shared by two or more donors. Raw reads were error-corrected and collapsed into unique sequences by a nearest-neighbor algorithm in which closely related sequences were merged to remove PCR and sequencing errors. V, D and J gene segments were assigned by aligning CDR3 sequences to IMGT reference sequences. For a sequence to be retained, a match of at least six nucleotides to both a V gene segment and a J gene segment was required. A rearrangement counted as productive if the CDR3 had no stop codons and remained in frame with V and J, and every other rearrangement counted as non-productive. CDR3 was defined according to IMGT convention as the region running from the second conserved V-encoded cysteine to the conserved J-encoded phenylalanine. The earlier analysis of 450 to 750 of the donors excluded any sequence lacking an unambiguous match to a single V gene segment. In an earlier analysis of about 590 of the donors, a V segment was called functional when productive rearrangements were above 56.7%, and segregating when the standard deviation between donors exceeded 5%. A statistical classification framework was built to diagnose cytomegalovirus status from the catalog of TCR beta chain sequences. In a later analysis, TCR nucleotide sequences were compared against IMGT/GENE-DB human TR gene sequences so that V and J genes could be assigned. In a later analysis, CDR3 sequences and most-parsimonious VDJ recombination scenarios were assigned using the TCRdist pipeline. A later analysis defined each TCR beta chain by its CDR3 amino acid sequence plus V-gene family, and excluded reads lacking a unique V-gene family. In a later analysis, several hundred highly shared, low-generation-probability nucleotide sequences were removed to address suspected cross-contamination and a sequencing artifact. In a later analysis, a clonal expansion index was calculated for each public chain from normalized within-repertoire ranks of inferred template counts. A later analysis computed generation probabilities with a VDJ recombination model fitted to out-of-frame rearrangements, and checked the results against IGoR. In a later analysis, hypergeometric tests were used to score TCR-TCR, TCR-HLA and TCR-CMV co-occurrence, with a repertoire-size bias correction applied to TCR pairs. False discovery rates were estimated in a later analysis by permuting HLA or CMV assignments 20 times. In a later analysis, co-occurring TCRs were grouped with DBSCAN, and TCRdist sequence similarity was added when clustering was performed within HLA-allele-positive subsets. Repertoires with fewer than 30,000 or more than 120,000 public chains, plus five repertoires with anomalous nucleotide sharing, were excluded from co-occurrence clustering. The table comes from immuneACCESS by way of TCRdb, which keeps in-frame sequences with V and J called. Part of the clones is missing from these tables; in studies checked, under half for an unresolved V gene and the rest for unknown reasons. V and J calls and clone size follow that table, whereas D and trimming were derived from the DNA. In this sample the table shows about 200,000 clones, about 79% of which occur a single time. The top ten clones comprise 0.075% to 0.1% of the sample.

Here V drops 0 bases and J drops 0 bases, and the junction holds 4 bases not matched to any gene. As encoded in the germline V gene (reference sequence), CDR1 is LNHDA while CDR2 is SQIVND. Measured from the cysteine to the phenylalanine, the CDR3 is 17 residues long. CDR3 DNA is the only sequence kept; it has 51 bases, read in frame from the first base. This clone was picked up one time. Its antigen has not been determined. The input lacks base qualities; no much larger clone sits a single base away. This chain joins TRBV19 to TRBJ1-5, with 8 bases matching TRBD1. This clonotype originated in a boy under 10 years old in good health and CMV-seronegative. Sequenced material: PBMCs. CDR3 loop: CASSIDGQGDSNQPQHF. The DNA sequence is TGTGCCAGTAGTATAGACGGACAGGGCGATAGCAATCAGCCCCAGCATTTT.